One and the same sample provided the 4 T cell receptor beta chains below, sequenced in a study of Ad26.COV2.S vaccination and SARS-CoV-2 variants (dated by TCRdb to about 2021). Libraries were made using the immunoSEQ multiplex PCR assay. The source is immuneACCESS, and TCRdb retained only in-frame sequences with V and J called. Part of the clones is not carried over; for the studies checked, unresolved V genes explain less than half of this, and the remainder is unexplained. In all, the sample holds 350,000 to 500,000 clones, and around 91% of those were seen once. Together, the top ten hold about 4.4% of the sample. The treatment or condition label corresponds to: roughly 18 received Ad26.COV2.S at low or high dose, single or two shots; 5 received placebo; per-sample allocation not given. Repertoires of vaccine and placebo recipients were sequenced from samples collected on day 63 after the first injection.

This specimen was peripheral blood, taken in a trial of Ad26.COV2.S vaccine versus placebo. The receptors originated from a person aged 18-65 years who received the Ad26.COV2.S COVID-19 vaccine or a placebo.

CDR3 bases: TGTGCCAGTAGTATCGGACAGGGGACAGAGACCCAGTACTTC. Its translation is CASSIGQGTETQYF. The chain carries TRBV19 and TRBJ2-5; 9 bases fit TRBD1. The CDR3 runs to 14 residues. With V trimmed by 3 bases and J by 4 bases, 3 bases remained unmatched. Germline V gene sequence: CDR1 LNHDA, CDR2 SQIVND (reference sequence).

This clone has only one observation. The V gene is TRBV11-2, the J gene TRBJ2-3; 11 positions match TRBD2. Germline trimming cut 0 bases from V and 1 base from J; bases unmatched to any gene: 9. The CDR3 is 19 amino acids. The germline V gene has CDR1 SGHAT and CDR2 FQNNGV. The CDR3 sequence is CASSLDGLAGLLGTDTQYF. In DNA, the CDR3 is TGTGCCAGCAGCTTAGATGGACTAGCGGGCCTTTTAGGCACAGATACGCAGTATTTT.

The rearrangement links TRBV19 to TRBJ2-7; D is undetermined. The CDR3 is made up of 13 amino acids. Looked up from germline, CDR1 is LNHDA and CDR2 is SQIVND (reference sequence). V was pared by 6 bases and J by 0 bases, with 9 bases between. The chain's CDR3 is CASRTDSSYEQYF. For the CDR3, the DNA is TGTGCCAGTAGAACCGACTCCTCCTACGAGCAGTACTTC.

The gene calls are TRBV6-1 and TRBJ1-1, with a tentative D call TRBD1 (5 bases). The CDR3 spans 13 residues. V was shortened by 3 bases and J by 2 bases, with 7 bases between the two germline ends. Germline V gene lookup returns CDR1 MNHNS and CDR2 SASEGT. CDR3 DNA: TGTGCCAGCAGTGAGGGGGGAAACACTGAAGCTTTCTTT. It is translated as CASSEGGNTEAFF.